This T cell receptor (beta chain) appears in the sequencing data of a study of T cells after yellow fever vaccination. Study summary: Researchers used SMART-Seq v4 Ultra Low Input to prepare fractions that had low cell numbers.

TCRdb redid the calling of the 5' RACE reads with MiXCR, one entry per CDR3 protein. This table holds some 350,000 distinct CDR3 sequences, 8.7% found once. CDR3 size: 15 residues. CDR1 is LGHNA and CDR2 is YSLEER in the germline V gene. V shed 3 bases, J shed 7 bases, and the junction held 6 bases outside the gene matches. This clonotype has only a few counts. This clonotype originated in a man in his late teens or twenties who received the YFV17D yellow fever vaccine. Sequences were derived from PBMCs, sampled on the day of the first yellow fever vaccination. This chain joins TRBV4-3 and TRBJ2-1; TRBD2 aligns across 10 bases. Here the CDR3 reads CASSQVSGGRNEQFF. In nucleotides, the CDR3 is TGCGCCAGCAGCCAGGTTAGCGGGGGGCGTAATGAGCAGTTCTTC.